The clone carrying this T cell receptor (beta chain) was counted only a few times. Its specificity is not known. This specimen belongs to a study of T-cell reconstitution after alpha-beta-depleted transplantation in children. Unique molecular identifiers were used to barcode this TCRbeta library. TCRdb reprocessed the PCR reads with MiXCR, giving one entry per CDR3 protein. Found here are about 300,000 distinct CDR3 sequences, over 7.5% of them singletons; the top ten hold approximately 9.1%. Study-level points and caveats: The main origin of T-cell counts and diversity one year after transplant was newly produced T cells. Surviving recipient cells, namely T cells and thymic progenitors, were the source of high day-60 TCRbeta diversity in some patients. In patients about two months after transplant, alpha-beta T cells reportedly arose from several hundred expanded graft clones.

The CDR3 extends over 16 amino acids. Germline V gives CDR1 SNHLY, CDR2 FYNNEI. V lost 1 base to trimming and J lost 0 bases, with 10 bases between them. This receptor was identified in a female patient aged 2 to 10 who had a stem cell transplant for Fanconi anemia, so the T cells may come from the graft donor. This chain joins TRBV2 and TRBJ1-5; weak D call: TRBD1 (5 bases). The sample here was peripheral blood, taken 360 days after TCRalphabeta/CD19-depleted stem cell transplant. In DNA, the CDR3 is TGTGCCAGCAGTGAAGGTCCAGGGTATAGCAATCAGCCCCAGCATTTT. Its protein is CASSEGPGYSNQPQHF.